The next 27 T cell receptor beta chains were all read from a single sample in a study of cytomegalovirus exposure and HLA in healthy donors listed by TCRdb under 2017. Library preparation employed the immunoSEQ multiplex PCR assay. A mixture of 60 forward primers for TCR Vbeta segments and 13 reverse primers for TCR Jbeta segments was used in the multiplex PCR. TCRdb provides this immuneACCESS table in a form limited to in-frame rearrangements. Some clones are lacking; in checked studies, under half of them reflect an unresolved V gene, and why the rest are absent is not known. Counted in this sample were approximately 160,000 clones; approximately 67% of them appeared once. Jointly, the top ten make up 3.5% to 5.5% of the sample. What was sequenced was PBMCs. The receptors here all came from a woman under 30 in good health and CMV-seropositive.

This clone appeared a few times. J is TRBJ1-5 and V is TRBV29-1, with D possibly being TRBD1 (5 bases). The CDR3 is 12 residues long. Germline loops: CDR1 SQVTM, CDR2 ANQGSEA. Trimming removed 6 bases at V and 7 bases at J, with 13 bases between. The CDR3 sequence: CSVLGLAQPQHF. The CDR3 bases are TGCAGCGTGCTGGGGCTGGCCCAGCCCCAGCATTTT.

This clone was counted a single time. V is TRBV4-1 and J is TRBJ2-1; 11 bases agree with TRBD2. Losses at the gene ends were 1 base for V and 7 bases for J; bases not matched to a gene: 18. The CDR3 totals 20 residues. In germline, CDR1 is MGHRA, CDR2 YSYEKL. The CDR3 protein is CASSQVPSRLLAGVSNEQFF. The CDR3 nucleotides read TGCGCCAGCAGCCAAGTACCCTCTCGCCTACTAGCGGGAGTTTCAAATGAGCAGTTCTTC.

The V and J genes are TRBV6-1 and TRBJ1-5; D uncertain. This CDR3 has 16 residues. V lost 0 bases to trimming and J lost 0 bases, with 9 bases between them. Per germline, CDR1 MNHNS and CDR2 SASEGT. The CDR3 coding sequence is TGTGCCAGCAGTGAAGCGAGGCAGAATAGCAATCAGCCCCAGCATTTT. Protein product: CASSEARQNSNQPQHF.

This chain joins TRBV28 and TRBJ1-5; TRBD1 might be the D (5 bases). Germline CDR1 and CDR2: MDHEN and SYDVKM. There are 15 residues in the CDR3. V was clipped by 8 bases and J by 4 bases, with 18 bases between them. The CDR3 region is CASGLKPHRNQPQHF. The CDR3 DNA follows: TGTGCCAGCGGCTTGAAACCACACAGGAATCAGCCCCAGCATTTT. The full variable domain, rest sourced from reference TRBV28 and TRBJ1-5, is DVKVTQSSRYLVKRTGEKVFLECVQDMDHENMFWYRQDPGLGLRLIYFSYDVKMKEKGDIPEGYSVSREKKERFSLILESASTNQTSMYLCASGLKPHRNQPQHFGDGTRLSIL.

This chain connects TRBV2 to TRBJ2-3, with D perhaps TRBD1 (6 bases). The CDR3 spans 14 residues. V was pared by 5 bases and J by 3 bases, with 12 bases between. In germline, CDR1 is SNHLY, CDR2 FYNNEI. The CDR3 protein is CASSRFTGTDTQYF. The CDR3 bases are TGTGCCAGCAGTCGGTTTACAGGGACAGATACGCAGTATTTT.

This chain connects TRBV29-1 to TRBJ1-4; no definite D call. There are 13 residues in the CDR3. The germline CDR1 and CDR2 sequences are SQVTM and ANQGSEA. V lost 4 bases and J lost 7, with 13 bases in between. Written as DNA, the CDR3 is TGCAGCGTTGGGAGGGATGTGTCTGAAAAACTGTTTTTT. It codes for CSVGRDVSEKLFF. The whole variable domain, filled in from reference TRBV29-1 and TRBJ1-4, reads SAVISQKPSRDICQRGTSLTIQCQVDSQVTMMFWYRQQPGQSLTLIATANQGSEATYESGFVIDKFPISRPNLTFSTLTVSNMSPEDSSIYLCSVGRDVSEKLFFGSGTQLSVL.

The rearrangement uses TRBV4-1 and TRBJ1-2; 7 bases agree with TRBD1. The germline V gene has CDR1 MGHRA and CDR2 YSYEKL. The CDR3 totals 18 residues. J gave up 8 bases and V 0 bases, and 18 bases lay outside the gene matches. CDR3 nucleotides: TGCGCCAGCAGCCAAGATATGGGCAACAGGGGCAGGGTGCAGGGCTACACCTTC. Encoded protein: CASSQDMGNRGRVQGYTF.

This chain joins TRBV25-1 and TRBJ1-2; D unresolved. V was pared by 3 bases and J by 4 bases, with 15 bases between. The CDR3 runs to 15 residues. CDR1 and CDR2 from the germline V gene are MGHDK and SYGVNS. Here the CDR3 DNA reads TGTGCCAGCAGTGATTCGGCCCGGGGAGGCTATGGCTACACCTTC. It is translated as CASSDSARGGYGYTF.

The chain combines TRBV27 with TRBJ1-2; D is possibly TRBD1 (6 bases). V was clipped by 6 bases and J by 0 bases, with 14 bases between them. The V gene's germline CDR1 is MNHEY and CDR2 SMNVEV (reference sequence). The CDR3 is 15 residues long. The CDR3 here is CASRAQGKPNYGYTF. The CDR3 DNA follows: TGTGCCAGCAGGGCGCAGGGGAAACCTAACTATGGCTACACCTTC.

The chain recombines TRBV7-9 with TRBJ2-7; 8 bases map to TRBD2. After removal of 4 bases from V and 5 bases from J, the junction contained 7 bases not matched to a gene. The CDR3 runs 14 residues. Germline CDR1 is SEHNR and CDR2 is FQNEAQ (reference sequence). For the CDR3, the DNA is TGTGCCAGCAGCTCTAGCGGGCCTCGTAACGAGCAGTACTTC. It specifies CASSSSGPRNEQYF.

This chain joins TRBV5-1 and TRBJ2-3, with TRBD2 identical over 7 bases. V was clipped by 0 bases and J by 7 bases; unmatched bases: 11. Germline CDR1 reads SGHRS; CDR2 reads YFSETQ. This CDR3 region has 16 residues. In DNA form, the CDR3 reads TGCGCCAGCAGCTTGGCCTCGCGGGGGTTGGCTTATACGCAGTATTTT. Translating it yields CASSLASRGLAYTQYF.

V gene TRBV5-4 combines with J gene TRBJ1-1; D remains unclear. Germline CDR1 and CDR2: SGHNT and YYREEE (reference sequence). This CDR3 has 13 residues. The ends were cut back, 1 base at V and 3 bases at J, with 7 bases in the middle. The CDR3: CASSLSGDTEAFF. Written as DNA, the CDR3 is TGTGCCAGCAGCTTGTCCGGGGACACTGAAGCTTTCTTT.

The CDR3 loop is CASGSNRGGVIEQFF. For the CDR3, the DNA is TGTGCCAGCGGCTCCAATAGAGGGGGGGTGATCGAGCAGTTCTTC. V is TRBV7-3 and J is TRBJ2-1; D might be TRBD2 (7 bases). Trimming stripped 8 bases from V and 10 bases from J, with 24 bases between. The CDR3 totals 15 residues. Germline CDR1 is SGHTA and CDR2 is FQGTGA.

The chain carries TRBV19 and TRBJ2-2, with 9 nucleotides matching TRBD2. The CDR3 is 15 residues long. Germline lookup yields CDR1 LNHDA and CDR2 SQIVND (reference sequence). J was trimmed by 2 bases and V by 6 bases; bases with no gene match: 4. This chain's CDR3 is CASRGTSLNTGELFF. The CDR3 coding sequence is TGTGCCAGTAGAGGGACTAGCTTAAACACCGGGGAGCTGTTTTTT. Full variable domain (remainder filled in from reference TRBV19 and TRBJ2-2): DGGITQSPKYLFRKEGQNVTLSCEQNLNHDAMYWYRQDPGQGLRLIYYSQIVNDFQKGDIAEGYSVSREKKESFPLTVTSAQKNPTAFYLCASRGTSLNTGELFFGEGSRLTVL.

The table lists this clone with a count of one. The chain combines TRBV5-1 with TRBJ2-7, with 12 bases lining up with TRBD1. V was pared by 3 bases and J by 7 bases, with 5 bases of the junction left unmatched. In germline, CDR1 is SGHRS, CDR2 YFSETQ. The CDR3 runs to 14 residues. The CDR3 nucleotides read TGCGCCAGCAGCTCGGGGACAGGGGGCGAAGAGCAGTACTTC. Protein sequence: CASSSGTGGEEQYF.

V and J are TRBV2 and TRBJ2-2; possible D gene TRBD2, 5 bases. The CDR3 is 16 amino acids. From germline, CDR1 is SNHLY and CDR2 FYNNEI. Deletions cut 3 bases from V and 4 bases from J, with 15 bases between. CDR3 in amino acids: CASSELGALSTGELFF. The CDR3 DNA is TGTGCCAGCAGTGAGTTGGGAGCACTTTCCACCGGGGAGCTGTTTTTT.

In this sample, this clone turned up a few times. This chain joins TRBV6-6 and TRBJ1-2, with TRBD1 matching over 7 bases. Germline assignment: CDR1 MNHNY and CDR2 SVGAGI (reference sequence). The junction had 7 bases not matched to a gene; V was cut back by 5 bases and J by 4 bases. This CDR3 has 14 amino acids. The CDR3 sequence is CASSHEGAGYGYTF. CDR3 DNA sequence: TGTGCCAGCAGTCACGAGGGGGCCGGCTATGGCTACACCTTC.

This CDR3 reads CASSRSGTGDRYGYTF. The CDR3, as DNA: TGTGCCAGCAGCAGATCCGGGACAGGGGACCGCTATGGCTACACCTTC. V gene TRBV5-4 combines with J gene TRBJ1-2, with TRBD1 matching 10 bases. The germline V gene encodes CDR1 SGHNT and CDR2 YYREEE (reference sequence). The trim removed 4 bases at V and 4 bases at J, leaving 10 bases unmatched. The CDR3 spans 16 residues.

The chain couples TRBV15 to TRBJ2-5, with a weak D call TRBD1 (6 bases). The DNA end is more similar to TRBJ2-7, so the J call may be wrong. Germline V CDR1 and CDR2: LNHNV, YYDKDF (reference sequence). The CDR3 extends over 12 amino acids. This chain's CDR3 is CATSNRVHEQYF. CDR3 in DNA: TGTGCCACCAGCAACAGGGTCCACGAGCAGTACTTC.

This chain links TRBV5-1 with TRBJ2-3, with a weak D call TRBD1 (5 bases). The V gene lost 0 bases and the J gene lost 2 bases, with 7 bases spanning the gap. CDR1 SGHRS and CDR2 YFSETQ come from the germline V gene. The CDR3 runs to 14 residues. For the CDR3, the DNA is TGCGCCAGCAGCTTGGGCAGGGCCACAGATACGCAGTATTTT. This sequence encodes CASSLGRATDTQYF.

The chain is built from TRBV7-9 and TRBJ2-3; 9 nucleotides match TRBD2. Per germline, CDR1 SEHNR and CDR2 FQNEAQ (reference sequence). The CDR3 is made up of 18 amino acids. The trim removed 3 bases at V and 5 bases at J, leaving 15 bases unmatched. The DNA for the CDR3 is TGTGCCAGCAGCTTGATAACTATAGGCGTAGCGGGGGTAGATACGCAGTATTTT. It translates to CASSLITIGVAGVDTQYF.

The chain recombines TRBV5-5 with TRBJ2-5; tentative D call: TRBD2 (5 bases). The closer fit of TRBJ2-7 to the DNA end suggests the J call may be wrong. The CDR3 totals 16 residues. CDR1 and CDR2 from the germline V gene are SGHKS and YYEKEE (reference sequence). CDR3 protein: CASSPTGGSGSYEQYF. Here the CDR3 DNA reads TGTGCCAGCAGCCCCACCGGTGGGAGTGGGTCCTACGAGCAGTACTTC.

The chain has TRBV30 and TRBJ1-1, with D possibly matching TRBD1 (5 bases). Germline CDR1 reads GTSNPN; CDR2 reads SVGIG (reference sequence). The CDR3 spans 13 residues. Trimming left V 2 bases short and J 8 bases short, with 15 bases between. This CDR3 reads CAWSPIWGEEAFF. The CDR3 region has the DNA TGTGCCTGGAGTCCTATTTGGGGGGAGGAAGCTTTCTTT.

This chain uses TRBV9 with TRBJ2-7; TRBD2 might be the D (5 bases). The germline V gene has CDR1 SGDLS and CDR2 YYNGEE. The CDR3 contains 13 residues. V dropped 5 bases and J dropped 5 bases, with 14 bases sitting between them. This chain's CDR3 is CASSPPGGHEQYF. The CDR3 nucleotides are TGTGCCAGCAGTCCGCCGGGCGGGCACGAGCAGTACTTC.

The gene calls are TRBV7-9 and TRBJ1-3; D possibly corresponds to TRBD1 (6 bases). This CDR3 comprises 15 residues. V dropped 7 bases and J dropped 4 bases, with 17 bases sitting between them. Per the germline V gene, CDR1 is SEHNR and CDR2 is FQNEAQ (reference sequence). The chain's CDR3 is CASINNQRGGNTIYF. CDR3 coding DNA: TGTGCCAGCATCAATAATCAGAGGGGGGGAAACACCATATATTTT.

CDR3 sequence: CASRPLAGRYNEQFF. In DNA form, the CDR3 reads TGCGCCAGCAGACCCCTAGCGGGGAGGTACAATGAGCAGTTCTTC. This chain uses TRBV5-1 with TRBJ2-1, with 9 bases that match TRBD2. The CDR3 loop spans 15 amino acids. Germline trimming cut 5 bases from V and 4 bases from J; bases unmatched to any gene: 7. In germline, CDR1 is SGHRS, CDR2 YFSETQ.

The chain combines TRBV29-1 with TRBJ2-3; 14 positions agree with TRBD2. The CDR3 is made up of 14 amino acids. Losses at the gene ends were 8 bases for V and 6 bases for J; bases not matched to a gene: 7. Germline lookup yields CDR1 SQVTM and CDR2 ANQGSEA. The CDR3 is CSIGTSGGADTQYF. DNA for the CDR3: TGCAGCATAGGGACTAGCGGGGGAGCGGATACGCAGTATTTT.